This TCR beta chain was recovered during a study of blood T cell repertoires in COVID-19. As regards this clone: The junction departs from germline at one end; a sequencing error may be responsible.

TCRdb's table, derived via immunoSEQ multiplex PCR, lists solely in-frame clones and lacks some. The sample shows more than 50,000 clones, over 80% of them seen only once. The specimen was peripheral blood. The clonotype comes from an older woman with acute or convalescent COVID-19.

The CDR3 DNA reads TGTGCTAGCAGCTTAGCGGGCGGGGAGCAGTTCTTC. This encodes CASSLAGGEQFF. The gene calls are TRBV7-7 and TRBJ2-1; 7 bases line up with TRBD2. The CDR3 covers 12 residues. CDR1 and CDR2 from the germline V gene are SSHAT and FNYEAQ (reference sequence). Drawing the rest from reference TRBV7-7 and TRBJ2-1, the complete variable domain is GAGVSQSPRYKVTKRGQDVTLRCDPISSHATLYWYQQALGQGPEFLTYFNYEAQPDKSGLPSDRFSAERPEGSISTLTIQRTEQRDSAMYRCASSLAGGEQFFGPGTRLTVL.